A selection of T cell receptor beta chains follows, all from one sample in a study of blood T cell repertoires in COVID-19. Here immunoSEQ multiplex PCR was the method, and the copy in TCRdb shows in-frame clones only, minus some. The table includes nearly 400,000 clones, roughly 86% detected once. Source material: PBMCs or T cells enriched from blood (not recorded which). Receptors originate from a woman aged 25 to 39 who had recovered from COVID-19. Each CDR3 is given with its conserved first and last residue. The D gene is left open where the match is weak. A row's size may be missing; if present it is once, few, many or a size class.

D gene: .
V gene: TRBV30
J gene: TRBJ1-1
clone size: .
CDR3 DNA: TGTGCCTGGAGTGAGGGGATATCAACTGAAGCTTTCTTT
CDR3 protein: CAWSEGISTEAFF

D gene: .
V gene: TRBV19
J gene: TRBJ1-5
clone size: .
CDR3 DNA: TGTGCCAGTAGTACCAACAGAATCGGTCAGCCCCAGCATTTT
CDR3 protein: CASSTNRIGQPQHF

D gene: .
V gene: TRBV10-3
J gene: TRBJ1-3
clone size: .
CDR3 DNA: TGTGCCATCAGTGCGAGTAGCGGCTCTGGAAACACCATATATTTT
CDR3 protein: CAISASSGSGNTIYF

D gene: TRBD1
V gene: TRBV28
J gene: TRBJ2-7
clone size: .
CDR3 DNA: TGTGCCAGCAGTTTCATGGGGACAGGGGGTGACGAGCAGTACTTC
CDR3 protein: CASSFMGTGGDEQYF

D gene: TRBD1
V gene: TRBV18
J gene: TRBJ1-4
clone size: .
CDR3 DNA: TGTGCCAGCTCCCCGGTTAGGGACAGGGGATTCCCTAATGAAAAACTGTTTTTT
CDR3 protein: CASSPVRDRGFPNEKLFF

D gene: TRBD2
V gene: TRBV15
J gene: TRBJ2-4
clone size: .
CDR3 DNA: TGTGCCACCAGCAGAGATCGGGGGGGCAGGAGAAACATTCAGTACTTC
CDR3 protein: CATSRDRGGRRNIQYF

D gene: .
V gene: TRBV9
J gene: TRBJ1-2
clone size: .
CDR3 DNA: TGTGCCAGCAGCGCGTCCGGAGGAGGCTACACCTTC
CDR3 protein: CASSASGGGYTF

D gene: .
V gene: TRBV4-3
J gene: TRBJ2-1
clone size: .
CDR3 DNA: TGCGCCAGCAGCCTTTCCCGTACGAGCGATGAGCAGTTCTTC
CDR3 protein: CASSLSRTSDEQFF

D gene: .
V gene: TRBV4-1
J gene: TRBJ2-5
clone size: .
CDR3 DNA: TGCGCCAGCAGCGACCAGGGTATCGAAGAGACCCAGTACTTC
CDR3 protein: CASSDQGIEETQYF

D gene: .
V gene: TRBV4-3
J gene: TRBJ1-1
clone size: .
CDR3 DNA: TGCGCCAGCAGCCAAGGGGCATCAGGGAACACTGAAGCTTTCTTT
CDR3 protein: CASSQGASGNTEAFF

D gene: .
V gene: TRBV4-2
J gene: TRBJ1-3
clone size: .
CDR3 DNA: TGTGCCAGCAGCCAAGGACAGGAGGACACCATATATTTT
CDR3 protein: CASSQGQEDTIYF

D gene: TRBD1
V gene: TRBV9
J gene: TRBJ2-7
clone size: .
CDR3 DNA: TGTGCCAGCAGCGTAGAAAAAGGGGGCTCTTCCTACGAGCAGTACTTC
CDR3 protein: CASSVEKGGSSYEQYF

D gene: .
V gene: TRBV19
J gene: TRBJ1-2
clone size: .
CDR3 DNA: TGTGCCAGTAGTATCCTAGGCAGAGATGGCTACACCTTC
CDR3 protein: CASSILGRDGYTF

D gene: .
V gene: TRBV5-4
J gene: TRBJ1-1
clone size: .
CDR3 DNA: TGTGCCAGCAGCTTAGGGGGTGAAGCTTTCTTT
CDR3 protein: CASSLGGEAFF

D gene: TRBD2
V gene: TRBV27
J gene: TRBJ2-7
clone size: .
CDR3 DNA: TGTGCCAGCAGTTCGACTAGCGGGAGCTACGAGCAGTACTTC
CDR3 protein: CASSSTSGSYEQYF

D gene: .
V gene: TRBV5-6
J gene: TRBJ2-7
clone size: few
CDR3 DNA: TGTGCCAGCAGTCATGCACCTACAGCGGCGGTCGTCGGGCAGTACTTC
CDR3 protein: CASSHAPTAAVVGQYF

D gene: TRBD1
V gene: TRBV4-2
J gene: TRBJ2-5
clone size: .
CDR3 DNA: TGTGCCAGCAGCCTCGGGACAGGGGTAAGAGAGACCCAGTACTTC
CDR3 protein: CASSLGTGVRETQYF

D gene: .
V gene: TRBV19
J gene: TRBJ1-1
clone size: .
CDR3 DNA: TGTGCCAGTAGTATGGACAGTGACACTGAAGCTTTCTTT
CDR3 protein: CASSMDSDTEAFF

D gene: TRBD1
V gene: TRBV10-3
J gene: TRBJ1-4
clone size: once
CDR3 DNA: TGTGCCATCAGTCAAGGGGGCGTCAGGGAAAAACTGTTTTTT
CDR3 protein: CAISQGGVREKLFF

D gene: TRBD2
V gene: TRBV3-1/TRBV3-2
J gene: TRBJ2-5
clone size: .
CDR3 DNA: TGTGCCAGCAGCCACGATCTAGCGGGAGGACTCCAAGAGACCCAGTACTTC
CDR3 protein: CASSHDLAGGLQETQYF

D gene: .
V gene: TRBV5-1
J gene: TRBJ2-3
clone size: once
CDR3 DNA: TGCGCCAGCAGCTTATCCTACACAGATACGCAGTATTTT
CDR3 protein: CASSLSYTDTQYF

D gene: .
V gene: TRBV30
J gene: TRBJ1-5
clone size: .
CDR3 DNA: TGTGCCTGGTCAGCGGACGGCAATCAGCCCCAGCATTTT
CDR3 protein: CAWSADGNQPQHF

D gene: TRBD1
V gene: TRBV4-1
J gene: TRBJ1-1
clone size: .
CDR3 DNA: TGCGCCAGCAGCGGACAGGGGAACACTGAAGCTTTCTTT
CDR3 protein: CASSGQGNTEAFF

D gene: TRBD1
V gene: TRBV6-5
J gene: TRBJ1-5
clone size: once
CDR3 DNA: TGTGCCAGCAGTCCTAGGACAGGGGGCAATCAGCCCCAGCATTTT
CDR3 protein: CASSPRTGGNQPQHF

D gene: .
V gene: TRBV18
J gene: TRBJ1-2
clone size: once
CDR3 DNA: TGTGCCAGCTCACAGAATAACAAGGACTGGAACTATGGCTACACCTTC
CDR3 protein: CASSQNNKDWNYGYTF

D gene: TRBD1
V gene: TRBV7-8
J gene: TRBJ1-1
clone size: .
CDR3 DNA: TGTGCCAGCAGCTTAGGCGGGGCAGGGGGCACTGAAGCTTTCTTT
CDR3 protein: CASSLGGAGGTEAFF

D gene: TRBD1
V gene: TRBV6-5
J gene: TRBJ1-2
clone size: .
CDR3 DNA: TGTGCCAGCAGCAAGCCCGGGACAGGGCTTTTCGGCTACACCTTC
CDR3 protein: CASSKPGTGLFGYTF

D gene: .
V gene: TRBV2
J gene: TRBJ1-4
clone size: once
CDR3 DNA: TGTGCCAGCAGTGTTCGAGACAGTCCAACTAATGAAAAACTGTTTTTT
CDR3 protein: CASSVRDSPTNEKLFF

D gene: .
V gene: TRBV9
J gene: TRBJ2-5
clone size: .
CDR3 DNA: TGTGCCAGCAGCATAAGGGGATCACAAGAGACCCAGTACTTC
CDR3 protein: CASSIRGSQETQYF

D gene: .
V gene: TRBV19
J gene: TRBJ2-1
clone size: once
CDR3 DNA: TGTGCCAGTGGGACTTTCCTATCCTACAATGAGCAGTTCTTC
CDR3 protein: CASGTFLSYNEQFF

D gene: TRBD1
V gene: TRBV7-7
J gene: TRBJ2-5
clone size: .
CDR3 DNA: TGTGCTAGCAGTTGGGGGACAGGGTGGCAAGAGACCCAGTACTTC
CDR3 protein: CASSWGTGWQETQYF

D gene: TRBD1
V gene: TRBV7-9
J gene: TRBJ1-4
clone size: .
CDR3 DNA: TGTGCCAGCAACGACAGGGTTACTAATGAAAAACTGTTTTTT
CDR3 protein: CASNDRVTNEKLFF

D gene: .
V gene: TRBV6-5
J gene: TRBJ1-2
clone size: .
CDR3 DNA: TGTGCCAGCAGGACTTCGGTGGATGGCTACACCTTC
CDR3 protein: CASRTSVDGYTF

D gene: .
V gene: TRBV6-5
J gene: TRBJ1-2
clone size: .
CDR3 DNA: TGTGCCAGCAGTTACGGAGGGAGAGCTAACTATGGCTACACCTTC
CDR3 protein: CASSYGGRANYGYTF

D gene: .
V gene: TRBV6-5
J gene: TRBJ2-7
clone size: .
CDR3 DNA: TGTGCCAGCAGGGTAGCGGATACCGTAAGAGACGAGCAGTACTTC
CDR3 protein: CASRVADTVRDEQYF

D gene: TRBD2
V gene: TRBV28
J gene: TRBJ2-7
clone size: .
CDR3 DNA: TGTGCCAGCAGTTCCATAGCGGGAGGACTCTACGAGCAGTACTTC
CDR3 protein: CASSSIAGGLYEQYF

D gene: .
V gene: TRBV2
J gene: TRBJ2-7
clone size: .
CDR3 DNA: TGTGCCAGCTGTGCCCTAATCGAGCCAAACTCCTACGAGCAGTACTTC
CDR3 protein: CASCALIEPNSYEQYF

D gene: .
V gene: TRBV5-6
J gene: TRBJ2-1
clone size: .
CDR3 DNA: TGTGCCAGCAGCCCCCCGACACAATACAATGAGCAGTTCTTC
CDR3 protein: CASSPPTQYNEQFF

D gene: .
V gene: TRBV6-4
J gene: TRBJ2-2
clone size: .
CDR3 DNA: TGTGCCAGCAGTGACTCGGGCCTCGCGAACACCGGGGAGCTGTTTTTT
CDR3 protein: CASSDSGLANTGELFF

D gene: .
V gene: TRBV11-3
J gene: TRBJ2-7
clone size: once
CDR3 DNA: TGTGCCAGCAGCCCGACCCCTAGGGGCGAGCAGTACTTC
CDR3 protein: CASSPTPRGEQYF

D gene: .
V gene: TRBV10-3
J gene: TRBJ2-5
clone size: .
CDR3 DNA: TGTGCCATCAGTGAGTCAAGGACTCAAGAGACCCAGTACTTC
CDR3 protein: CAISESRTQETQYF

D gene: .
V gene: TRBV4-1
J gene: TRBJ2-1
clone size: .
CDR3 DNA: TGCGCCAGCAGCTCAAGTTCGGCGGTATACAATGAGCAGTTCTTC
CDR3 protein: CASSSSSAVYNEQFF

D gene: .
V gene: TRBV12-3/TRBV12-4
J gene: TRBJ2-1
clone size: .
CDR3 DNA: TGTGCCAGCAGTAATCCGGAGGAGCAGTTCTTC
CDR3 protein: CASSNPEEQFF

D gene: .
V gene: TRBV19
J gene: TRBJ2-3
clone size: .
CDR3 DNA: TGTGCCAGTATGGGCCGATCCACGTCAAGAAACACAGATACGCAGTATTTT
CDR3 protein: CASMGRSTSRNTDTQYF

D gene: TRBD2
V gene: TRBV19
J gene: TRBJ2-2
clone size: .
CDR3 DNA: TGTGCCAGTAGTAGGGCTGCTAGCGGGGCTGGCGGGGAGCTGTTTTTT
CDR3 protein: CASSRAASGAGGELFF

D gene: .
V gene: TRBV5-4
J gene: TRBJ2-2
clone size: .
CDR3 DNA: TGTGCCAGCAGCCCCAACCCAGGGGATTCGAACACCGGGGAGCTGTTTTTT
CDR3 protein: CASSPNPGDSNTGELFF

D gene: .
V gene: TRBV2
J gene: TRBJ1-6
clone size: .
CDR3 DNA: TGTGCCAGCAGTGACAGTCCAAAGAACGTACCCCTCCACTTT
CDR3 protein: CASSDSPKNVPLHF

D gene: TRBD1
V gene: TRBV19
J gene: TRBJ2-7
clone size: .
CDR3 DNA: TGTGCCAGTAGTCTAACATCCGGGACAGGTTCCGAGCAGTACTTC
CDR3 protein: CASSLTSGTGSEQYF

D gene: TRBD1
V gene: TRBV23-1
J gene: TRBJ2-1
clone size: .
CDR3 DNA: TGCGCCAGCAGTCATTGGGACAGGAGATCCTACAATGAGCAGTTCTTC
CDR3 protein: CASSHWDRRSYNEQFF